This TCR beta chain was documented in a study of Ad26.COV2.S vaccination and SARS-CoV-2 variants. Study as a whole: This donor came from the COV1001 trial of Ad26.COV2.S. Overall study findings and caveats: Placebo recipients trailed vaccine recipients in spike-specific TCR breadth.

V lost 7 bases and J lost 3; bases outside the gene matches: 10. Germline loops: CDR1 MNHEY, CDR2 SVGAGI. This CDR3 contains 15 residues. Sequencing used immunoSEQ multiplex PCR; TCRdb keeps in-frame clones, though not all of them. The data show 300,000 to 400,000 clones, roughly 85% seen once. Concerning this clone itself: Its matching antigen is unknown.

Treatment reported: approximately 18 received Ad26.COV2.S at low or high dose, single or two shots; several received placebo; per-sample allocation not given. On day 63 after the first injection, vaccine and placebo recipients gave samples. In Boston, an adult donor aged 18-55 years took part. In the vaccine, an Ad26 vector expressed the SARS-CoV-2 spike of the Wuhan strain. This sequence was found in a person between 18 and 65 years old who received the Ad26.COV2.S COVID-19 vaccine or a placebo. This rearrangement joins TRBV6-5 to TRBJ1-1; 8 bases match TRBD1. Sequences were derived from peripheral blood, sampled in a trial of Ad26.COV2.S vaccine versus placebo. The CDR3 region has the DNA TGTGCCAGCACCCAGAACAGGGGGAGGGACACTGAAGCTTTCTTT. Protein sequence: CASTQNRGRDTEAFF.